This is a list of T cell receptor beta chains from one sample in a study of cytomegalovirus exposure and HLA in healthy donors. Assay used: immunoSEQ multiplex PCR; TCRdb lists only in-frame clones, some missing. Among some 140,000 clones listed, around 80% were seen once. Specimen: PBMCs. Receptors originate from a female donor in good health and CMV-seropositive. CDR3s include the opening cysteine and the closing phenylalanine or tryptophan. The D gene is left open where the match is weak. Rows may omit the clone size; those that give it use once, few, many or a size class.

>-|TRBJ1-5|TRBV7-9|-|14
TGTGCCAGCAGCTTAGCCGGACACTCTGAGCCCCAGCATTTT
CASSLAGHSEPQHF
>-|TRBJ1-6|TRBV21-1|-|17
TGTGCCAGCAGCTTGATGAGGGGGCTAGCTCGGGATTCACCCCTCCACTTT
CASSLMRGLARDSPLHF
>-|TRBJ2-1|TRBV5-4|-|17
TGTGCCAGCAGCTTGGGGGGGGTAGCTCGGTCCTACAATGAGCAGTTCTTC
CASSLGGVARSYNEQFF
>-|TRBJ2-3|TRBV14|-|14
TGTGCCAGCGGTATGGGGCTTACACGTGATACGCAGTATTTT
CASGMGLTRDTQYF
>TRBD1|TRBJ2-7|TRBV28|once|14
TGTGCCAGCGGAACCGGGACAGGATCCTACGAGCAGTACTTC
CASGTGTGSYEQYF
>-|TRBJ1-1|TRBV2|-|13
TGTGCCAGCAGTTCCCGACAGGTTTCGGATGCTTTCTTT
CASSSRQVSDAFF
>-|TRBJ1-5|TRBV28|-|14
TGTGCCAGCAGTCCCCCAGGGGGCAATCAGCCCCAGCATTTT
CASSPPGGNQPQHF
>-|TRBJ1-1|TRBV18|few|14
TGTGCCAGCTCACCAACCACGGTTGACACTGAAGCTTTCTTT
CASSPTTVDTEAFF
>-|TRBJ2-7|TRBV13|few|14
TGTGCCAGCAGCTCGAGACACGCAGGCTACGAGCAGTACTTC
CASSSRHAGYEQYF
>TRBD1|TRBJ2-1|TRBV7-3|-|13
TGTGCCAGCTCTTCGGACAGGGTGAATGAGCAGTTCTTC
CASSSDRVNEQFF
>TRBD2|TRBJ2-3|TRBV6-6|once|16
TGTGCCAGCAGTTACGGAGCGGGGGGTTACACAGATACGCAGTATTTT
CASSYGAGGYTDTQYF
>-|TRBJ1-3|TRBV14|-|14
TGTGCCAGCAGCCAAGCAGGTGAAGGAAACACCATATATTTT
CASSQAGEGNTIYF
>TRBD1|TRBJ2-1|TRBV4-2|-|13
TGTGCCAGCAGCCCCAGACAGGGACATGAGCAGTTCTTC
CASSPRQGHEQFF
>-|TRBJ1-6|TRBV7-3|-|18
TGTGCCAGCAGCTCAGGACAGCAGGTTAGACCAAATTATTCACCCCTCCACTTT
CASSSGQQVRPNYSPLHF
>-|TRBJ2-7|TRBV7-2|-|14
TGTGCCAGCAGCTTAGTTGGAGGGATCTACGAGCAGTACTTC
CASSLVGGIYEQYF
>TRBD1|TRBJ1-5|TRBV7-2|-|18
TGTGCCAGCAGCCCGATCGGGACAGCCTCTGGGGGAAATCAGCCCCAGCATTTT
CASSPIGTASGGNQPQHF
>TRBD1|TRBJ1-4|TRBV30|-|15
TGTGCCTGGAGTTTAGGGACAGCAACTAATGAAAAACTGTTTTTT
CAWSLGTATNEKLFF
>-|TRBJ1-4|TRBV27|once|19
TGTGCCAGGCTTGACGTGGGTGGGGGCGGCCGTGCAACTAATGAAAAACTGTTTTTT
CARLDVGGGGRATNEKLFF
>-|TRBJ1-2|TRBV27|-|13
TGTGCCAGCATAAGTCCATACTCCTATGGCTACACCTTC
CASISPYSYGYTF
>TRBD2|TRBJ2-1|TRBV7-9|-|16
TGTGCCAGCAGCCCCGGGACTAGCGGGGGGTTTAGTGAGCAGTTCTTC
CASSPGTSGGFSEQFF
>-|TRBJ1-3|TRBV6-6|-|13
TGTGCCAGCAGGAGACAGATGAGAAACACCATATATTTT
CASRRQMRNTIYF
>-|TRBJ2-2|TRBV11-2|-|15
TGTGCCAGCAGCTTTAGCAGCGCTCCTACCGGGGAGCTGTTTTTT
CASSFSSAPTGELFF
>-|TRBJ1-2|TRBV2|-|13
TGTGCCAGCAGTGATTCCCAGATTTATGGCTACACCTTC
CASSDSQIYGYTF
>TRBD1|TRBJ2-7|TRBV10-3|-|13
TGTGCCACAGGGACAGTTAGCTCCTACGAGCAGTACTTC
CATGTVSSYEQYF
>-|TRBJ2-1|TRBV5-4|-|15
TGTGCCAGCAGCCCGCGGGGAAGCTCCTACAATGAGCAGTTCTTC
CASSPRGSSYNEQFF
>TRBD1|TRBJ2-7|TRBV2|-|14
TGTGCCAGCAAAAGGACAGGCAATCCCTACGAGCAGTACTTC
CASKRTGNPYEQYF
>-|TRBJ1-2|TRBV19|-|14
TGTGCCAGTAGCATGAGGGCTCTAGGCTATGGCTACACCTTC
CASSMRALGYGYTF
>TRBD1|TRBJ1-2|TRBV27|-|16
TGTGCCAGCAGTTTATACTCGACAGGGGGCGCCTATGGCTACACCTTC
CASSLYSTGGAYGYTF
>-|TRBJ1-2|TRBV28|few|12
TGTGCCAGCAGTTTGGTGAGGGCCGGCTACACCTTC
CASSLVRAGYTF
>-|TRBJ1-5|TRBV18|-|15
TGTGCCAGCTCACCGGGGCCCCCGGGCAATCAGCCCCAGCATTTT
CASSPGPPGNQPQHF
>TRBD2|TRBJ2-5|TRBV18|-|15
TGTGCCAGCTCAACCGAGACTAGCCTTCAAGAGACCCAGTACTTC
CASSTETSLQETQYF
>TRBD1|TRBJ1-2|TRBV30|-|14
TGTGCCTGGAGTGTATTTTCCAGGGGGCATGGCTACACCTTC
CAWSVFSRGHGYTF
>TRBD2|TRBJ2-2|TRBV7-3|-|16
TGTGCCAGCAGCGCCTCCCTAGCGGGAGGCGGCGGGGAGCTGTTTTTT
CASSASLAGGGGELFF
>-|TRBJ2-7|TRBV11-2|few|16
TGTGCCAGCAGCTTAGAAACACTTCGGGGCTCCTACGAGCAGTACTTC
CASSLETLRGSYEQYF
>-|TRBJ1-4|TRBV6-1|-|16
TGTGCCAGCAGTGCGGTTACTATTGCAACTAATGAAAAACTGTTTTTT
CASSAVTIATNEKLFF
>TRBD1|TRBJ1-5|TRBV5-6|-|16
TGTGCCAGCAGCAGGTTCAACAGGGGGCCAGATCAGCCCCAGCATTTT
CASSRFNRGPDQPQHF
>TRBD1|TRBJ2-5|TRBV5-1|-|14
TGCGCCAGCAGCGCGGACAGGGGGGAAGAGACCCAGTACTTC
CASSADRGEETQYF
>TRBD1|TRBJ1-3|TRBV7-9|-|16
TGTGCCAGCAGCCCAGTTATGGACAGGGCTGGAAACACCATATATTTT
CASSPVMDRAGNTIYF
>-|TRBJ2-5|TRBV4-1|-|17
TGCGCCAGCAGCCAAGACCGGACAACGCCTCCGCAAGAGACCCAGTACTTC
CASSQDRTTPPQETQYF
>TRBD2|TRBJ2-2|TRBV7-3|-|16
TGTGCCAGCAGCTTACGTCGGGGGGGCTTCACCGGGGAGCTGTTTTTT
CASSLRRGGFTGELFF
>-|TRBJ2-2|TRBV11-2|-|12
TGTGCCAGCAGCTTAGGAGCGGGGGAGCTGTTTTTT
CASSLGAGELFF
>TRBD2|TRBJ2-5|TRBV30|-|14
TGTGCCTGGAGTGGACTAGCGGTACAAGAGACCCAGTACTTC
CAWSGLAVQETQYF
>TRBD2|TRBJ2-7|TRBV7-2|few|15
TGTGCCAGCAGCCGGTGGGTGCGGGGGACCTACGAGCAGTACTTC
CASSRWVRGTYEQYF
>TRBD2|TRBJ2-5|TRBV30|-|14
TGTGCCTGGAACTACGGGACTAGCCATGAGACCCAGTACTTC
CAWNYGTSHETQYF
>TRBD1|TRBJ1-5|TRBV19|-|15
TGTGCCAGTAGTACCCAGGGGGGCAGAGTTCAGCCCCAGCATTTT
CASSTQGGRVQPQHF
>-|TRBJ1-5|TRBV30|once|15
TGTGCCTGGAGTGCCGGGAAAGCGGGCAATCAGCCCCAGCATTTT
CAWSAGKAGNQPQHF
>-|TRBJ2-3|TRBV28|-|16
TGTGCCAGCAGTCCCGCGGGACCACTTCGAGCAGATACGCAGTATTTT
CASSPAGPLRADTQYF
>TRBD2|TRBJ2-7|TRBV6-5|once|12
TGTGCCAGCAGAATGACTAGCGGGGAGCAGTACTTC
CASRMTSGEQYF
>-|TRBJ1-1|TRBV7-9|-|12
TGTTCCAGCAGCTTATTAGCGGCTGGGGCTTTCTTT
CSSSLLAAGAFF
>-|TRBJ1-2|TRBV14|-|15
TGTGCCAGCAGCCCCCACAGTGGCCCCCACTATGGCTACACCTTC
CASSPHSGPHYGYTF
>TRBD1|TRBJ1-6|TRBV5-1|once|15
TGCGCCAGCAGCATCACCGGGACAGGGGAATCACCCCTCCACTTT
CASSITGTGESPLHF
>-|TRBJ2-3|TRBV9|-|17
TGTGCCAGCAGCGTAGTAGGGGGGGCTAGCAGCACAGATACGCAGTATTTT
CASSVVGGASSTDTQYF
>-|TRBJ2-1|TRBV6-5|-|14
TGTGCCAGCAGTTACGACGACACGGTCAATGAGCAGTTCTTC
CASSYDDTVNEQFF
>-|TRBJ2-5|TRBV12-5|-|16
TGTGCTAGTGGTTTGAGACAGGTCGTTTTCCAAGAGACCCAGTACTTC
CASGLRQVVFQETQYF
>-|TRBJ1-1|TRBV6-5|-|15
TGTGCCAGCAGTTACGGGCTACAGACGAACACTGAAGCTTTCTTT
CASSYGLQTNTEAFF